This TCR beta chain was sequenced for a study of T cell responses to AZD1222 COVID-19 vaccine. Study-level information: Whether given at about 4 or about 12 weeks, second doses were pooled. Study-wide points: The span of vaccine-associated CD4 TCRs extended across spike, with dominance at 160-218 and 743-854. Reports indicate that nearly half of spike-specific TCRs are directed at unmutated variant regions. Among AZD1222 vaccinees, only 5 to 7 were seropositive at baseline.

Comments on this clone: The antigen is not known.

This CDR3 has 17 amino acids. Germline V gene lookup returns CDR1 LNHDA and CDR2 SQIVND (reference sequence). V was shortened by 5 bases and J by 1 base, with 18 bases between the two germline ends. The repertoire was sequenced with immunoSEQ multiplex PCR; TCRdb's copy has only in-frame clones and lacks some. The table includes under 200,000 clones, almost 90% detected once. The sequence derives from an adult in good health. The sequences come from peripheral blood, collected on day 0 of AZD1222 vaccination. This chain connects TRBV19 to TRBJ1-5; D gene unclear. The CDR3 DNA reads TGTGCCAGTAGTCTGCGGAGGGAGGAGGCGAGCAATCAGCCCCAGCATTTT. It specifies CASSLRREEASNQPQHF. Filled out from reference TRBV19 and TRBJ1-5, the complete variable domain reads DGGITQSPKYLFRKEGQNVTLSCEQNLNHDAMYWYRQDPGQGLRLIYYSQIVNDFQKGDIAEGYSVSREKKESFPLTVTSAQKNPTAFYLCASSLRREEASNQPQHFGDGTRLSIL.